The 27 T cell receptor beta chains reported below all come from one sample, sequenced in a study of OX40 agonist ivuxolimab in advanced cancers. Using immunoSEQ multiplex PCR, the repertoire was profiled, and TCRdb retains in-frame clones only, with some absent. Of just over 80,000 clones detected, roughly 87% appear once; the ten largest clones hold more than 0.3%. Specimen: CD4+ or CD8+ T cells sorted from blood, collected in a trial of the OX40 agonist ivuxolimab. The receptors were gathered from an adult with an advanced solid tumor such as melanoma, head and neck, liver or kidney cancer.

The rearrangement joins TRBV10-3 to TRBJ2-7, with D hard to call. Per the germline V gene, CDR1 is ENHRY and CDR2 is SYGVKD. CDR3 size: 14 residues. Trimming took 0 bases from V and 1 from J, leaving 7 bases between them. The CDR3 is CAISESKASYEQYF. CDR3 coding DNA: TGTGCCATCAGTGAGTCAAAGGCGTCCTACGAGCAGTACTTC.

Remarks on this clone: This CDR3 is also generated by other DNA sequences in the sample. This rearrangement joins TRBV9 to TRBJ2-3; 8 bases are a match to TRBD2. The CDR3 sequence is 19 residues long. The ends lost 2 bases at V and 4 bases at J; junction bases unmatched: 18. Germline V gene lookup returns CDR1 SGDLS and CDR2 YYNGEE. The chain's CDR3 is CASSVAPSWRVAGSDTQYF. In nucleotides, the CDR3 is TGTGCCAGCAGCGTGGCTCCGTCTTGGAGGGTAGCGGGATCAGATACGCAGTATTTT.

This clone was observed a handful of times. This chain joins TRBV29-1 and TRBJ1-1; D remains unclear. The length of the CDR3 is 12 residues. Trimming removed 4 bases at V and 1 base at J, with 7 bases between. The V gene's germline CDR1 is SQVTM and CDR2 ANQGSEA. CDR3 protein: CSVARPNTEAFF. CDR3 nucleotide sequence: TGCAGCGTTGCCAGGCCGAACACTGAAGCTTTCTTT.

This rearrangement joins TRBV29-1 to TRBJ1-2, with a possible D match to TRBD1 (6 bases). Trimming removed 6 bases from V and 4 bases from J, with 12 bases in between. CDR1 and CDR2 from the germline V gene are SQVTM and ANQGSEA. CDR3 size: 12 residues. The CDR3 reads CSVMGGGYGYTF. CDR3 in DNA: TGCAGCGTCATGGGGGGCGGCTATGGCTACACCTTC.

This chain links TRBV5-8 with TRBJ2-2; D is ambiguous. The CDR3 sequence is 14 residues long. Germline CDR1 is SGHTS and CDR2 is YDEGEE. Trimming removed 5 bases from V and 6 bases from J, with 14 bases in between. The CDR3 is CASRRHHGSGELFF. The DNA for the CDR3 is TGTGCCAGCAGGCGTCACCATGGATCCGGGGAGCTGTTTTTT.

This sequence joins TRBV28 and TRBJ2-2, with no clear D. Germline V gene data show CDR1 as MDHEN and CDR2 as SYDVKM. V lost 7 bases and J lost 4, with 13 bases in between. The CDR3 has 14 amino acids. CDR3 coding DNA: TGTGCCAGCATAGAGCAGGCCCCCACCGGGGAGCTGTTTTTT. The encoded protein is CASIEQAPTGELFF.

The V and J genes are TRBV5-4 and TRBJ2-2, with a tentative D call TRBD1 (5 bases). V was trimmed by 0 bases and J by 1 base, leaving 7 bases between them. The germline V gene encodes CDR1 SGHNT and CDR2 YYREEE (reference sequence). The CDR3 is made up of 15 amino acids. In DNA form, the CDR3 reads TGTGCCAGCAGCTTGGGGCAGGGGAACACCGGGGAGCTGTTTTTT. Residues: CASSLGQGNTGELFF.

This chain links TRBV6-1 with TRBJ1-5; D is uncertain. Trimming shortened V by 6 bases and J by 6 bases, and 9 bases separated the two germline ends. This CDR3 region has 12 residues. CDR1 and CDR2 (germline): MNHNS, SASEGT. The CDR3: CASRGAVQPQHF. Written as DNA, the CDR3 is TGTGCCAGCAGGGGTGCCGTTCAGCCCCAGCATTTT.

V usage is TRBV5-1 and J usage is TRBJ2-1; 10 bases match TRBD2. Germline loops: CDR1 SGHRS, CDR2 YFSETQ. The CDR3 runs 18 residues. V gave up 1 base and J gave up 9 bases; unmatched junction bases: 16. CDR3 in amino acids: CASSLTASGSPGRGEQFF. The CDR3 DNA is TGCGCCAGCAGCTTGACAGCTAGCGGGAGCCCCGGCCGGGGTGAGCAGTTCTTC.

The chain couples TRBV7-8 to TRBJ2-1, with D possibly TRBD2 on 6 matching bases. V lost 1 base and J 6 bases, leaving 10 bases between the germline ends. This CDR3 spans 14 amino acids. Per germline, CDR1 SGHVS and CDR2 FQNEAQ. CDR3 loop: CASSLDGGANEQFF. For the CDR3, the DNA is TGTGCCAGCAGCTTAGATGGAGGGGCCAATGAGCAGTTCTTC.

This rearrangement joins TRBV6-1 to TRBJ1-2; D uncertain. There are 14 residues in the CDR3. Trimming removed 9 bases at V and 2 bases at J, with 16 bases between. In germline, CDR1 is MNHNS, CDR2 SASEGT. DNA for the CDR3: TGTGCCAGATTCGCGACTGTACCAAACTATGGCTACACCTTC. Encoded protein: CARFATVPNYGYTF.

The CDR3 nucleotides read TGTGCCAGCAGCGGGGAGGGGGGCTATGGCTACACCTTC. This codes for CASSGEGGYGYTF. This chain uses TRBV11-2 with TRBJ1-2; perhaps TRBD1 as D (6 bases). V lost 5 bases to trimming and J lost 4 bases, with 11 bases between them. This CDR3 has 13 residues. Per the germline V gene, CDR1 is SGHAT and CDR2 is FQNNGV. The full variable domain, completed using reference TRBV11-2 and TRBJ1-2, is EAGVAQSPRYKIIEKRQSVAFWCNPISGHATLYWYQQILGQGPKLLIQFQNNGVVDDSQLPKDRFSAERLKGVDSTLKIQPAKLEDSAVYLCASSGEGGYGYTFGSGTRLTVV.

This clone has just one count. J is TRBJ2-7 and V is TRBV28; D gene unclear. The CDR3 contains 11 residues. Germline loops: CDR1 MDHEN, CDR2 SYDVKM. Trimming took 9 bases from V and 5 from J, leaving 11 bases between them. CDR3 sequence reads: CASAVGDEQYF. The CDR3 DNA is TGTGCCAGTGCTGTTGGGGACGAGCAGTACTTC.

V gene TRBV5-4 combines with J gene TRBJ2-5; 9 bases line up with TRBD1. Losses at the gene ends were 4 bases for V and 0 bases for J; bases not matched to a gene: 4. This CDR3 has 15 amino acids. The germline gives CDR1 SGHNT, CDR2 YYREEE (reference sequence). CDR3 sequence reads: CASSGGQGHQETQYF. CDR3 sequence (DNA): TGTGCCAGCAGCGGAGGACAGGGGCACCAAGAGACCCAGTACTTC.

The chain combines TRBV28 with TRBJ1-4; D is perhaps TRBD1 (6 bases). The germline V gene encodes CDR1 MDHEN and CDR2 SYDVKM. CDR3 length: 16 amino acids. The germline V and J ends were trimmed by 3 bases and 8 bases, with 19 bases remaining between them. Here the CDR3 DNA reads TGTGCCAGCAGTTTTCTCGGAGGGCGAAGGGGGGAAAAACTGTTTTTT. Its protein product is CASSFLGGRRGEKLFF.

CDR3 sequence: CASMSVSRDRGLWSQYF. CDR3 sequence (DNA): TGTGCCAGCATGTCCGTGTCACGGGACCGGGGGCTCTGGTCCCAGTACTTC. The rearrangement links TRBV27 to TRBJ2-5, with D perhaps being TRBD1 or TRBD2 (6 bases each). Germline CDR1 is MNHEY and CDR2 is SMNVEV (reference sequence). V shed 7 bases and J shed 9 bases, with 30 bases lying between them. This CDR3 region has 17 residues.

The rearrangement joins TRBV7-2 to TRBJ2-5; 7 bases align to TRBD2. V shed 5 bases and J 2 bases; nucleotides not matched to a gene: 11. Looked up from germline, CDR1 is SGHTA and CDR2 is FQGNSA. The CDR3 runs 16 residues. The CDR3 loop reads CASSRTPASGQETQYF. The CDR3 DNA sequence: TGTGCCAGCAGCCGTACCCCGGCTAGCGGACAAGAGACCCAGTACTTC.

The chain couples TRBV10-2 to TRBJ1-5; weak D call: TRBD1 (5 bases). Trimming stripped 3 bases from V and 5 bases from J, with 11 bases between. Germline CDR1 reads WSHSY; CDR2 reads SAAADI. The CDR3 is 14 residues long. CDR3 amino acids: CASSDVTGDQPQHF. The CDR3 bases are TGCGCCAGCAGTGATGTAACAGGAGATCAGCCCCAGCATTTT.

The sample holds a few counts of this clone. The CDR3 is CASAGTSGGVYNEQFF. The DNA of the CDR3 is TGCGCCAGCGCTGGGACTAGCGGGGGGGTATACAATGAGCAGTTCTTC. This chain connects TRBV5-1 to TRBJ2-1, with TRBD2 matching 16 bases. Per germline, CDR1 SGHRS and CDR2 YFSETQ. This CDR3 spans 16 amino acids. The J segment lost 4 bases and the V segment lost 7 bases, leaving 5 bases of the junction unmatched.

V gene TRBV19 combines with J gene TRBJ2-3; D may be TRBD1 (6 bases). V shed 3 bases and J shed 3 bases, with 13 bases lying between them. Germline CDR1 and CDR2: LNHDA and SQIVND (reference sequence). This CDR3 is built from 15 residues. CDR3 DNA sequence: TGTGCCAGTAGTATTAACAGGGCACCGACAGATACGCAGTATTTT. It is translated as CASSINRAPTDTQYF.

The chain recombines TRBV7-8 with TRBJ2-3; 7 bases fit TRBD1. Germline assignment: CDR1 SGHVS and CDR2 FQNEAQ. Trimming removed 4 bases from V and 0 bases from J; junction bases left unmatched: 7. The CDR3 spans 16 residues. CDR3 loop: CASSSGKGASTDTQYF. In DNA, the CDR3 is TGTGCCAGCAGCTCCGGAAAGGGGGCAAGCACAGATACGCAGTATTTT.

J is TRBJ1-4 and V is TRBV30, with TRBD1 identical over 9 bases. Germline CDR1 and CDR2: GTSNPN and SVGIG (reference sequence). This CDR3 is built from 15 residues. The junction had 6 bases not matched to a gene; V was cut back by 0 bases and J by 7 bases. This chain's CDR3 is CAWSVFGTGSEKLFF. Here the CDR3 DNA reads TGTGCCTGGAGTGTATTCGGGACAGGGAGTGAAAAACTGTTTTTT.

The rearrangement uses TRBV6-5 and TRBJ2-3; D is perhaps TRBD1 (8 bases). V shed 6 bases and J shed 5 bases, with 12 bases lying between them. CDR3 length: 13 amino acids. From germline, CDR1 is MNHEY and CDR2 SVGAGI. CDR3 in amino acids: CASRQGGVDTQYF. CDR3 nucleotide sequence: TGTGCCAGCAGACAGGGGGGGGTAGATACGCAGTATTTT.

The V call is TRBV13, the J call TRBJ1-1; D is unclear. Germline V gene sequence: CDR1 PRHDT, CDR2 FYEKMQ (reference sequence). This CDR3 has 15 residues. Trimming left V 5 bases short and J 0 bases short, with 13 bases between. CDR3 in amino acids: CASSRKEYMNTEAFF. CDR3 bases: TGTGCCAGCAGCCGAAAGGAATACATGAACACTGAAGCTTTCTTT.

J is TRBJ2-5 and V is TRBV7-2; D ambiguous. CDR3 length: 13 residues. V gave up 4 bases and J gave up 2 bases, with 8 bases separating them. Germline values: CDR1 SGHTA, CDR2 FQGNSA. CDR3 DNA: TGTGCCAGCAGCTCGTTAACACAAGAGACCCAGTACTTC. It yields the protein CASSSLTQETQYF.

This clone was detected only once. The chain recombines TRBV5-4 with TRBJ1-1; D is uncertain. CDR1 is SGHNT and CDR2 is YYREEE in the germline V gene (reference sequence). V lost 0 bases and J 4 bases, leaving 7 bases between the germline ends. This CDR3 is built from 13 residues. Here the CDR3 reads CASSLDPSTEAFF. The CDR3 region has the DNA TGTGCCAGCAGCTTGGACCCGAGCACTGAAGCTTTCTTT.

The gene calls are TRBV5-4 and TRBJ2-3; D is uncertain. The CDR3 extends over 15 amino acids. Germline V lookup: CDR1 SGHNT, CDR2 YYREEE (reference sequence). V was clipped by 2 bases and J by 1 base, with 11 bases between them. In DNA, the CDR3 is TGTGCCAGCAGCTTAGGAGTCAGAGGCACAGATACGCAGTATTTT. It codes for CASSLGVRGTDTQYF. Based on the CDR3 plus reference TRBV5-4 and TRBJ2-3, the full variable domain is ETGVTQSPTHLIKTRGQQVTLRCSSQSGHNTVSWYQQALGQGPQFIFQYYREEENGRGNFPPRFSGLQFPNYSSELNVNALELDDSALYLCASSLGVRGTDTQYFGPGTRLTVL.